This T cell receptor (beta chain) is from a study of tumor-infiltrating lymphocytes in primary liver carcinoma. Background on the study: Patients included men and women of 30 to 69 years. Broader study findings: Present in all five tumor regions were only about 7-25% of the top clones.

This clonotype has a handful of counts. The target antigen is unknown. In germline, CDR1 is SGHAT, CDR2 FQNNGV. The CDR3 sequence is 15 residues long. J gave up 13 bases and V 7 bases, and 15 bases lay outside the gene matches. RNA and DNA were co-extracted from around 20-30 mg of unsorted bulk tissue. The authors made TCR beta cDNA from roughly 480 ng total RNA with a constant-region primer. Employing slightly modified ARM-PCR, three nested multiplex PCR rounds were run, and these gave rise to the TCR beta libraries. Two initial PCR rounds of around 9 cycles each paired TRBV1-TRBV30 forward primers with a C-beta reverse primer. TCRdb used MiXCR to reprocess the multiplex PCR reads, holding one entry per CDR3 protein. The data hold some 180,000 distinct CDR3 sequences, with about 85% observed a single time.

Sequenced sample: tumor tissue from primary liver carcinoma. The clonotype originates from a man aged 40-55 years with primary liver carcinoma and hepatitis B virus infection. V and J are TRBV11-2 and TRBJ2-1; 11 bases align to TRBD2. CDR3 region: CASNGTSGSYSEQFF. The CDR3 DNA sequence: TGTGCCAGCAACGGCACTAGCGGGAGCTATTCTGAACAGTTCTTC.